Below are 25 T cell receptor beta chains sequenced from a single sample in a study of response to subunit inactivated influenza vaccine. TCRdb independently ran MiXCR on the RT-PCR reads; one entry per CDR3 protein. Of 500,000 to 600,000 distinct CDR3 sequences listed, 12% are singletons. Sequencing was performed on PBMCs from blood, taken on the day of vaccination. The receptors originated from a middle-aged man who received an inactivated influenza vaccine.

The sample holds a few counts of this clonotype. This chain uses TRBV27 with TRBJ1-1, with TRBD1 matching over 8 bases. CDR1 is MNHEY, CDR2 SMNVEV, per germline (reference sequence). The CDR3 sequence is 14 residues long. Trimming cost V 5 bases and J 5 bases; bases outside gene matches: 7. CDR3 protein: CASSHWTGMTEAFF. CDR3 coding DNA: TGTGCCAGCAGTCATTGGACAGGGATGACTGAAGCTTTCTTT.

Many counts were recorded for this clonotype. The chain joins TRBV28 to TRBJ2-7; D not resolved. Germline V gene sequence: CDR1 MDHEN, CDR2 SYDVKM. The CDR3 sequence is 14 residues long. Deletions cut 6 bases from V and 0 bases from J, with 12 bases between. CDR3 coding DNA: TGTGCCAGCAGCGGTCCCAAGAGCTCCTACGAGCAGTACTTC. It is translated as CASSGPKSSYEQYF.

This sequence joins TRBV24-1 and TRBJ2-1; no clear D. The V gene lost 0 bases and the J gene lost 9 bases, with 2 bases spanning the gap. From germline, CDR1 is KGHDR and CDR2 SFDVKD. This CDR3 is built from 11 residues. The CDR3 sequence: CATSDLSEQFF. CDR3 nucleotides: TGTGCCACCAGTGATTTGAGTGAGCAGTTCTTC.

This clonotype was recorded a few times. The chain links TRBV25-1 to TRBJ2-7; D unclear. The germline V gene has CDR1 MGHDK and CDR2 SYGVNS. Trimming cost V 4 bases and J 5 bases, with 9 bases left between them. The CDR3 covers 12 residues. In nucleotides, the CDR3 is TGTGCCAGCAGTGGATACCGCAACGAGCAGTACTTC. This codes for CASSGYRNEQYF.

This clonotype occurred a few times. The chain combines TRBV6-1 with TRBJ2-7; D possibly corresponds to TRBD1 (5 bases). V lost 8 bases to trimming and J lost 6 bases, with 20 bases between them. Germline loops: CDR1 MNHNS, CDR2 SASEGT. The CDR3 totals 14 residues. The CDR3 DNA reads TGTGCCAGCGGCCTTAGGGGCTCCGTGTTCGAGCAGTACTTC. It encodes CASGLRGSVFEQYF.

This clonotype showed up just a few times. The gene calls are TRBV7-9 and TRBJ2-7; no definite D call. Germline assignment: CDR1 SEHNR and CDR2 FQNEAQ (reference sequence). Trimming removed 9 bases from V and 9 bases from J, with 18 bases in between. CDR3 length: 12 residues. CDR3 sequence reads: CASSYGATPQYF. In DNA, the CDR3 is TGTGCCAGTAGTTATGGAGCAACCCCGCAGTACTTC.

This clonotype was seen only a few times. The V call is TRBV3-1, the J call TRBJ2-2; D perhaps matches TRBD2 (6 bases). Germline loops: CDR1 LGHDT, CDR2 YNNKEL (reference sequence). V was shortened by 0 bases and J by 1 base, with 12 bases between the two germline ends. CDR3 length equals 17 residues. CDR3 coding DNA: TGTGCCAGCAGCCAAGATGGCCGGGGGAAGAACACCGGGGAGCTGTTTTTT. Protein sequence: CASSQDGRGKNTGELFF. The full variable domain, in which reference TRBV3-1 and TRBJ2-2 provide the parts outside the CDR3, is DTAVSQTPKYLVTQMGNDKSIKCEQNLGHDTMYWYKQDSKKFLKIMFSYNNKELIINETVPNRFSPKSPDKAHLNLHINSLELGDSAVYFCASSQDGRGKNTGELFFGEGSRLTVL.

The V gene is TRBV11-1, the J gene TRBJ2-2; 11 bases line up with TRBD2. Trimming took 3 bases from V and 2 from J; bases not matched to a gene: 8. This CDR3 is 18 amino acids long. Germline CDR1 SGHAT, CDR2 FQDESV (reference sequence). The CDR3 nucleotides read TGTGCCAGCAGCTTCGAACTAGCGGGAGTAGGTAACACCGGGGAGCTGTTTTTT. Amino acids: CASSFELAGVGNTGELFF.

This clonotype has only a few counts. This chain connects TRBV5-1 to TRBJ1-2, with TRBD1 matching 8 bases. V was clipped by 3 bases and J by 2 bases; unmatched bases: 0. Germline lookup yields CDR1 SGHRS and CDR2 YFSETQ. This CDR3 comprises 13 residues. CDR3 loop: CASSWDRNYGYTF. The CDR3 DNA sequence: TGCGCCAGCAGCTGGGACAGGAACTATGGCTACACCTTC.

This clonotype was counted between two and nine times. The rearrangement uses TRBV6-1 and TRBJ2-2; tentatively, D is TRBD1 or TRBD2 (5 bases each). Trimming removed 8 bases at V and 6 bases at J, with 16 bases between. This CDR3 is built from 14 residues. Per the germline V gene, CDR1 is MNHNS and CDR2 is SASEGT. CDR3 sequence reads: CASSGAGPSGELFF. CDR3 DNA: TGTGCCAGCTCCGGGGCAGGGCCCTCCGGGGAGCTGTTTTTT.

V gene TRBV6-6 combines with J gene TRBJ1-2; D unclear. The CDR3 consists of 12 residues. V was pared by 2 bases and J by 8 bases, with 9 bases between. Germline V lookup: CDR1 MNHNY, CDR2 SVGAGI (reference sequence). CDR3 sequence (DNA): TGTGCCAGCAGTTACGCCACTGGCGGCTACACCTTC. Translating gives CASSYATGGYTF.

This clonotype was found a few times. This chain joins TRBV15 and TRBJ1-2; D gene ambiguous. Germline CDR1 LNHNV, CDR2 YYDKDF (reference sequence). V was pared by 0 bases and J by 13 bases, with 9 bases between. This CDR3 contains 11 residues. CDR3 sequence reads: CATSREGRRTF. The CDR3, as DNA: TGTGCCACCAGCAGAGAAGGCAGGCGCACCTTC.

This clonotype was seen more than once but under ten times. The chain employs TRBV5-6 and TRBJ1-5; 7 nucleotides line up with TRBD1. Germline V gives CDR1 SGHDT, CDR2 YYEEEE. CDR3 length equals 15 residues. Trimming took 4 bases from V and 5 from J; bases not matched to a gene: 9. The CDR3 loop is CASSHTTGSHQPQHF. In DNA, the CDR3 is TGTGCCAGCAGCCACACGACAGGGTCCCATCAGCCCCAGCATTTT.

The rearrangement uses TRBV10-3 and TRBJ1-2, with a tentative D call TRBD1 (5 bases). Deletions cut 5 bases from V and 8 bases from J, with 18 bases between. The CDR3 loop spans 14 amino acids. Germline-derived CDR1 and CDR2 are ENHRY and SYGVKD. The CDR3 bases are TGTGCCATCAGTCTCTGGGACGGGAAAGAGGGCTACACCTTC. It codes for CAISLWDGKEGYTF.

The CDR3 DNA reads as TGTGCCAGCAGCTTAACAGGGGTCTACACAGATACGCAGTATTTT. Its translation is CASSLTGVYTDTQYF. The J gene is TRBJ2-3, the V gene TRBV7-9; 7 positions agree with TRBD1. The CDR3 covers 15 residues. Losses at the gene ends were 2 bases for V and 2 bases for J; bases not matched to a gene: 4. Germline lookup yields CDR1 SEHNR and CDR2 FQNEAQ (reference sequence). The entire variable domain, with the rest obtained from reference TRBV7-9 and TRBJ2-3, is as follows: DTGVSQNPRHKITKRGQNVTFRCDPISEHNRLYWYRQTLGQGPEFLTYFQNEAQLEKSRLLSDRFSAERPKGSFSTLEIQRTEQGDSAMYLCASSLTGVYTDTQYFGPGTRLTVL.

V and J are TRBV19 and TRBJ1-2, with D possibly matching TRBD1 (5 bases). Germline assignment: CDR1 LNHDA and CDR2 SQIVND (reference sequence). Trimming removed 4 bases from V and 4 bases from J, with 10 bases in between. The CDR3 covers 13 residues. CDR3: CASSTDRSYGYTF. Written as DNA, the CDR3 is TGTGCCAGTAGTACCGACAGATCCTATGGCTACACCTTC.

This clonotype was observed a handful of times. The chain joins TRBV5-6 to TRBJ2-6, with 11 positions matching TRBD2. The V gene end was trimmed by 4 bases and the J gene end by 0 bases; junction bases not matched to a gene: 6. This CDR3 has 18 residues. The germline CDR1 and CDR2 sequences are SGHDT and YYEEEE. Here the CDR3 DNA reads TGTGCCAGCAGCAAAGGACTAGCGGGCCACTCTGGGGCCAACGTCCTGACTTTC. Translating it yields CASSKGLAGHSGANVLTF.

This clonotype was observed a handful of times. The J gene is TRBJ2-1, the V gene TRBV7-2; D gene unclear. V was clipped by 2 bases and J by 6 bases, with 14 bases between them. CDR1 and CDR2 (germline): SGHTA, FQGNSA. CDR3 length: 15 residues. In nucleotides, the CDR3 is TGTGCCAGCAGCTTACTGGCTAGTCAGGTCAATGAGCAGTTCTTC. It translates to CASSLLASQVNEQFF.

This chain connects TRBV6-2 or TRBV6-3 to TRBJ1-2; 8 bases are shared with TRBD1. CDR3 length: 14 amino acids. The V gene end was trimmed by 2 bases and the J gene end by 3 bases; junction bases not matched to a gene: 2. Germline values: CDR1 MNHEY, CDR2 SVGEGT. The CDR3 loop reads CASSYTGQDYGYTF. The CDR3 nucleotides read TGTGCCAGCAGTTACACGGGACAGGACTATGGCTACACCTTC.

This clonotype has ten or more counts. V gene TRBV7-6 combines with J gene TRBJ2-3, with D tentatively TRBD1 or TRBD2 (5 bases each). The CDR3 runs 17 residues. The germline V and J ends were trimmed by 5 bases and 0 bases, with 18 bases remaining between them. Germline lookup yields CDR1 SGHVS and CDR2 FNYEAQ. The DNA of the CDR3 is TGTGCCAGCAGCCACGACTCCGGGACGTCGAGCACAGATACGCAGTATTTT. This gives the protein CASSHDSGTSSTDTQYF.

The rearrangement uses TRBV24-1 and TRBJ2-1; no firm D call. With 4 bases removed from V and 6 bases from J, the gap between germline ends came to 9 bases. The germline gives CDR1 KGHDR, CDR2 SFDVKD. This CDR3 has 13 amino acids. CDR3 loop: CATSDPNSNEQFF. CDR3 nucleotides: TGTGCCACCAGTGACCCTAACAGCAATGAGCAGTTCTTC.

This clonotype was seen at least ten times. The chain links TRBV7-2 to TRBJ2-3, with D perhaps matching TRBD1 (6 bases). Germline assignment: CDR1 SGHTA and CDR2 FQGNSA. The length of the CDR3 is 15 residues. V shed 5 bases and J shed 0 bases, with 12 bases lying between them. CDR3 protein: CASSQDRTSTDTQYF. CDR3 DNA sequence: TGTGCCAGCAGCCAAGACAGGACTAGCACAGATACGCAGTATTTT.

A few counts support this clonotype. This chain links TRBV12-3 or TRBV12-4 with TRBJ1-5; D uncertain. V lost 3 bases and J lost 6, with 18 bases in between. The CDR3 consists of 16 residues. The DNA for the CDR3 is TGTGCCAGCAGTTTCCAAGGTGGCGCGGGTAGTCAGCCCCAGCATTTT. It codes for CASSFQGGAGSQPQHF.

Only a few counts were recorded for this clonotype. The V and J genes are TRBV29-1 and TRBJ2-7; TRBD1 matches at 8 bases. After removal of 4 bases from V and 2 bases from J, the junction contained 13 bases not matched to a gene. The CDR3 covers 16 residues. Germline loops: CDR1 SQVTM, CDR2 ANQGSEA. The CDR3 DNA follows: TGCAGCGTTGGAGGGGAACGACAGGGGACAGCCTACGAGCAGTACTTC. It encodes CSVGGERQGTAYEQYF.

This clonotype was observed a few times. This chain uses TRBV11-2 with TRBJ2-5, with a tentative D call TRBD2 (7 bases). The germline V gene encodes CDR1 SGHAT and CDR2 FQNNGV. The CDR3 has 15 amino acids. Deletions cut 5 bases from V and 7 bases from J, with 20 bases between. CDR3 protein: CASSPNKGGVMTQYF. As DNA, the CDR3 is TGTGCCAGCAGCCCGAACAAGGGGGGGGTTATGACCCAGTACTTC.